This T cell receptor beta chain was recovered during a study of CD8 T cells in ankylosing spondylitis. The length of the CDR3 is 15 residues. With 1 base removed from V and 2 bases from J, the gap between germline ends came to 9 bases. Germline CDR1 reads LGHNA; CDR2 reads YNFKEQ. In TCRdb, the 5' RACE reads were re-called with MiXCR into one record per CDR3 protein. In the table there are 500,000 to 650,000 distinct CDR3 sequences, approximately 5% of which are singletons. Regarding the study as a whole: There was a TCR beta motif, made of eight highly homologous variants, that appeared characteristic of ankylosing spondylitis blood. The study looked at matched synovial fluid samples from ankylosing spondylitis patients. Disease-linked clones were reported to be significantly enriched there.

This clonotype has just a few counts. The antigen is unknown. This receptor was identified in a male donor with ankylosing spondylitis. This chain connects TRBV4-2 to TRBJ2-1; D possibly corresponds to TRBD2 (6 bases). The specimen sequenced was blood, either unsorted or a sorted T cell fraction (not recorded which). The CDR3 protein is CASSQGGGTYNEQFF. For the CDR3, the DNA is TGTGCCAGCAGCCAAGGGGGCGGGACCTACAATGAGCAGTTCTTC.